This is a list of T cell receptor beta chains from one sample in a study of blood T cells in healthy people across ages. Using its own MiXCR run on the 5' RACE reads, TCRdb lists one record per CDR3 protein. The table includes about 670,000 distinct CDR3 sequences, 40% to 50% detected once. Source material: blood. All receptors come from a man older than 75 in good health. Each CDR3 is given with its conserved first and last residue. A D gene is named only where the DNA matches it firmly. Rows give clone size only sometimes, using once, few, many, or a class for an expanded clone.

D gene,V gene,J gene,clone size,CDR3 DNA,CDR3 protein
.,TRBV6-5,TRBJ2-6,many,TGTGCCAGCAGTTACTCAGGCTCTGGGGCCAACGTCCTGACTTTC,CASSYSGSGANVLTF
.,TRBV5-5,TRBJ1-1,.,TGTGCCAGCAGCGCAGGTTACTTGAACACTGAAGCTTTCTTT,CASSAGYLNTEAFF
.,TRBV2,TRBJ2-5,.,TGTGCCAGCAGCAACGGACTCTCGTCCTACAATGAGCAGTACTTC,CASSNGLSSYNEQYF
TRBD2,TRBV11-2,TRBJ2-5,.,TGTGCCAGCAGCTACGGGACTAGCGGGAGACGAAGAGAGACCCAGTACTTC,CASSYGTSGRRRETQYF
.,TRBV24-1,TRBJ2-2,few,TGTGCCACCAGTGATTCGTCTCTCCTGGGTACCGGGGAGCTGTTTTTT,CATSDSSLLGTGELFF
.,TRBV5-1,TRBJ2-1,.,TGCGCCAGCAGCCCGGCGGGTGGATCCTCCTACAATGAGCAGTTCTTC,CASSPAGGSSYNEQFF
.,TRBV2,TRBJ2-2,.,TGTGCCAGCAGGCGGAGGGACAACACCGGGGAGCTGTTTTTT,CASRRRDNTGELFF
TRBD2,TRBV19,TRBJ2-1,.,TGTGCCAGTAGTAGGACTAGCGGGAGTTTCGATGAGCAGTTCTTC,CASSRTSGSFDEQFF
.,TRBV20-1,TRBJ2-3,.,TGCAGTGCTGGAGATCCGAGAAGAAGCACAGATACGCAGTATTTT,CSAGDPRRSTDTQYF
.,TRBV29-1,TRBJ2-7,.,TGCAGCGTTGTTGCCAGAGGCGAGCAGTACTTC,CSVVARGEQYF
.,TRBV6-2/TRBV6-3,TRBJ1-2,.,TGTGCCAGCACCCACGGTGGCGTGGTGGCTAACTATGGCTACACCTTC,CASTHGGVVANYGYTF
.,TRBV4-3,TRBJ1-1,.,TGCGCCAGCAGCCCCCTCGGCAGGGTGAACACTGAAGCTTTCTTT,CASSPLGRVNTEAFF
TRBD2,TRBV7-9,TRBJ2-5,few,TGTGCCAGCAGCTTCCAGGGACTAGCGCGAGAGACCCAGTACTTC,CASSFQGLARETQYF
.,TRBV5-1,TRBJ2-7,.,TGCGCCAGTAATAGCGCGGGACAGCGAGGCGAGCAGTACTTC,CASNSAGQRGEQYF
TRBD1,TRBV3-1,TRBJ2-3,.,TGTGCCAGCAGAGGGACAGCCTCTAGCACAGATACGCAGTATTTT,CASRGTASSTDTQYF
TRBD2,TRBV5-1,TRBJ2-7,few,TGCGCCAGCAGCTTAGCGGGGAGGGAGGATAATGAGCAGTACTTC,CASSLAGREDNEQYF
TRBD1,TRBV4-3,TRBJ1-6,.,TGCGCCAGCAGTCCCGGGACAGAGTCTTCACCCCTCCACTTT,CASSPGTESSPLHF
TRBD1,TRBV4-3,TRBJ2-5,.,TGCGCCAGCAGCCACTCCTCCTCTCGGCAGGGGGCACCGTCAGAGACCCAGTACTTC,CASSHSSSRQGAPSETQYF
.,TRBV7-7,TRBJ2-7,.,TGTGCCATCTATTTGAGGACACTTCTTTCGTACGAGCAGTACTTC,CAIYLRTLLSYEQYF
TRBD1,TRBV7-2,TRBJ1-1,once,TGTGCCAGCAGCTTAGGGCAGGGGGCGAAGACTGAAGCTTTCTTT,CASSLGQGAKTEAFF
.,TRBV4-2,TRBJ2-7,.,TGTGCCAGCAGCCAGACACAGGCAGTCGGGGATAATGAGCAGTACTTC,CASSQTQAVGDNEQYF
TRBD2,TRBV12-3/TRBV12-4,TRBJ2-7,.,TGTGCCAGCAGACCGGGGACTAGCGGGATGTACGAGCAGTACTTC,CASRPGTSGMYEQYF